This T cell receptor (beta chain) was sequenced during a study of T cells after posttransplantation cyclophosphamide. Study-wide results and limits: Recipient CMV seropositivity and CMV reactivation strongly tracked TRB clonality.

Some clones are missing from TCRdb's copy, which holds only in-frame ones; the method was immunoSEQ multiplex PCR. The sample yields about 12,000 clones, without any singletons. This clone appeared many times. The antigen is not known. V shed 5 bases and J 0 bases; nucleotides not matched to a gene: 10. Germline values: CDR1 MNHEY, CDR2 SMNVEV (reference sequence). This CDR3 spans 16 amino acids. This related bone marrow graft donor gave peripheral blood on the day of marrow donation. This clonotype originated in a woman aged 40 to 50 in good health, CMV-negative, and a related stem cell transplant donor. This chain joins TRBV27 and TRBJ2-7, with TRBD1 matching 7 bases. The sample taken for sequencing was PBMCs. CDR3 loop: CASSLHPDRISYEQYF. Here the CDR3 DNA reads TGTGCCAGCAGTCTCCACCCGGACAGGATCTCCTACGAGCAGTACTTC.